This T cell receptor (beta chain) was profiled in a study of blood T cells in healthy people across ages. Study-wide results and caveats: As age increased, TCR beta diversity per million T cells fell in a roughly linear fashion.

A remark on this clonotype: Its antigen is not known.

Using a J-beta primer mix together with a sample-barcoded 5' primer, a second PCR was run for about 6 to 11 cycles. Each CDR3 protein is one row after TCRdb ran MiXCR on the 5' RACE reads. In the table there are 600,000 to 650,000 distinct CDR3 sequences, about 54% of which are singletons. Trimming took off 2 bases at V and 5 bases at J, with 10 bases between the two ends. The CDR3 covers 13 residues. The V gene's germline CDR1 is KGHSH and CDR2 LQKENI. The sequenced sample consisted of blood. The chain recombines TRBV18 with TRBJ2-7, with a possible D match to TRBD1 (6 bases). The clonotype originates from a man between 60 and 75 years old in good health. CDR3 loop: CASSPKGVHEQYF. The CDR3 DNA follows: TGTGCCAGCTCACCAAAGGGGGTCCACGAGCAGTACTTC.